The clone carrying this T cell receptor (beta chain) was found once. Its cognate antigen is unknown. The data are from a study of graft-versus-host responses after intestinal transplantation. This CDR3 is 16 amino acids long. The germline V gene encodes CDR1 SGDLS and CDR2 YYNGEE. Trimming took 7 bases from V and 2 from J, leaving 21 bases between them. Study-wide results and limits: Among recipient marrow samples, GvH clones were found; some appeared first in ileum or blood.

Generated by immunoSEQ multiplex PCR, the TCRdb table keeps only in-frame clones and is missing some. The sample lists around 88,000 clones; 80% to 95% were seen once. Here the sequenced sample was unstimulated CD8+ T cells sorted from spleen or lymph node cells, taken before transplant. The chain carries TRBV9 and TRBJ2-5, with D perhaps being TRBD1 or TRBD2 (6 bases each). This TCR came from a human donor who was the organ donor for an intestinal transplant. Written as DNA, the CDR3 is TGTGCCAGCTCCCCCCCGGGGGCAGGTACTCAAGAGACCCAGTACTTC. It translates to CASSPPGAGTQETQYF. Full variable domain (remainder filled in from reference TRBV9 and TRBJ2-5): DSGVTQTPKHLITATGQRVTLRCSPRSGDLSVYWYQQSLDQGLQFLIQYYNGEERAKGNILERFSAQQFPDLHSELNLSSLELGDSALYFCASSPPGAGTQETQYFGPGTRLLVL.